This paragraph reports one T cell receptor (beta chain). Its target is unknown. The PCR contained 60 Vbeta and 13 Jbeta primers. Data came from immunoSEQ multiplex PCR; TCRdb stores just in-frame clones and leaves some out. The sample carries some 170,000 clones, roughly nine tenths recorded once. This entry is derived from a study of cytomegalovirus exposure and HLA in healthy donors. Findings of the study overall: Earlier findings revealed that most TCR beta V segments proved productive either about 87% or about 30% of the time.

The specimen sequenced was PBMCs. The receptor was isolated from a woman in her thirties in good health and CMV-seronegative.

In nucleotides, the CDR3 is TGTGCCAGCAGGGACAGGGGGACAGATACGCAGTATTTT. This translates into CASRDRGTDTQYF. V gene TRBV25-1 combines with J gene TRBJ2-3; TRBD1 aligns across 10 bases. After removal of 6 bases from V and 3 bases from J, the junction contained 0 bases not matched to a gene. This CDR3 comprises 13 residues. Germline lookup yields CDR1 MGHDK and CDR2 SYGVNS.